The entry below describes one T cell receptor (beta chain). This sample is drawn from a study of response to subunit inactivated influenza vaccine. TCRdb reprocessed the RT-PCR reads via MiXCR and lists one record per CDR3 protein. The data contain approximately 730,000 distinct CDR3 sequences, around 14% of them seen just once; the ten biggest clones take up 5.5% to 8%. Deletions cut 0 bases from V and 5 bases from J, with 12 bases between. Germline V lookup: CDR1 LNHNV, CDR2 YYDKDF (reference sequence). CDR3 length: 15 amino acids. V gene TRBV15 combines with J gene TRBJ2-3; D uncertain. The specimen comprised PBMCs from blood, sampled 14 days before vaccination. The sequence derives from a man aged 45-60 years who received an inactivated influenza vaccine. CDR3 sequence reads: CATSRDRLVGDTQYF. As DNA, the CDR3 is TGTGCCACCAGCAGAGATAGGCTCGTTGGAGATACGCAGTATTTT.